The 27 T cell receptor beta chains below all came from one sample that was sequenced in a study of blood T cell repertoires in COVID-19 (dated by TCRdb to the early 2020s). To prepare the library, the immunoSEQ multiplex PCR assay was applied. Drawn from immuneACCESS, this table holds only the in-frame rearrangements with V and J called that TCRdb kept. Clones are partly lost; checked studies trace under half to an unresolved V gene and leave the rest unexplained. This sample is represented by about 370,000 clones; roughly nine tenths of them were singletons. The top ten clonotypes cover roughly 0.9% of the sample. The source material was PBMCs or T cells enriched from blood (not recorded which). The source of these receptors is a middle-aged woman who had been exposed to COVID-19.

This clone showed up just once. This sequence joins TRBV7-9 and TRBJ1-2, with TRBD1 matching 7 bases. Germline V gene sequence: CDR1 SEHNR, CDR2 FQNEAQ (reference sequence). Trimming removed 5 bases from V and 2 bases from J; junction bases left unmatched: 8. This CDR3 is 15 amino acids long. The CDR3 DNA is TGTGCCAGCAGCCCTTTACAGGGGCAGAACTATGGCTACACCTTC. It encodes CASSPLQGQNYGYTF.

This clone has only one observation. Other DNA sequences in this specimen translate into the identical CDR3. J is TRBJ1-5 and V is TRBV12-3 or TRBV12-4; 7 bases are shared with TRBD1. The CDR3 has 13 amino acids. Germline trimming cut 5 bases from V and 4 bases from J; bases unmatched to any gene: 2. Here the CDR3 reads CASSRQGNQPQHF. CDR3 sequence (DNA): TGTGCCAGCAGTAGACAGGGAAATCAGCCCCAGCATTTT.

The gene calls are TRBV5-4 and TRBJ2-4, with 7 bases identical to TRBD1. Germline trimming cut 2 bases from V and 7 bases from J; bases unmatched to any gene: 6. The CDR3 is made up of 14 amino acids. Looked up from germline, CDR1 is SGHNT and CDR2 is YYREEE (reference sequence). CDR3 DNA: TGTGCCAGCAGCTTCGTCGGACAGGATAACATTCAGTACTTC. Translation gives CASSFVGQDNIQYF.

The chain employs TRBV12-2 and TRBJ1-2; the table gives TRBD1 as D, unverified against the DNA. TRBV12-2 is classified as a pseudogene. The CDR3 is 17 amino acids. DNA of the CDR3: TGTGCAAGTCGCTCGCCGGGACAGGGCTCTGAGAACTATGGCTACACCTTC. Its translation is CASRSPGQGSENYGYTF.

The genes are TRBV15 and TRBJ1-2; 9 bases are shared with TRBD1. Losses at the gene ends were 5 bases for V and 2 bases for J; bases not matched to a gene: 9. CDR1 and CDR2 (germline): LNHNV, YYDKDF (reference sequence). The CDR3 is 16 residues long. In DNA form, the CDR3 reads TGTGCCACCAGCGATCCGGGACAGGGAAGGAACTATGGCTACACCTTC. This codes for CATSDPGQGRNYGYTF.

The chain links TRBV3-1 (or the pseudogene TRBV3-2) to TRBJ2-1; TRBD1 aligns across 8 bases. Germline CDR1 reads LGHDT; CDR2 reads YNNKEL (reference sequence). The CDR3 has 15 residues. Trimming at V came to 5 bases and at J to 2 bases, leaving 5 bases not matched to a gene. The CDR3 coding sequence is TGTGCCAGCAGCGCCCGGACAGGGACCTACAATGAGCAGTTCTTC. Residues: CASSARTGTYNEQFF.

The gene calls are TRBV5-1 and TRBJ1-1; D ambiguous. From germline, CDR1 is SGHRS and CDR2 YFSETQ. This CDR3 spans 13 amino acids. V lost 3 bases and J lost 2, with 8 bases in between. The DNA for the CDR3 is TGCGCCAGCAGCTGGAGGGCTAACACTGAAGCTTTCTTT. This codes for CASSWRANTEAFF.

The genes are TRBV15 and TRBJ1-5, with D perhaps TRBD1 (6 bases). Trimming stripped 5 bases from V and 0 bases from J, with 11 bases between. The CDR3 runs to 15 residues. Per germline, CDR1 LNHNV and CDR2 YYDKDF (reference sequence). DNA for the CDR3: TGTGCCACCAGCGAAGGGACAAATAGCAATCAGCCCCAGCATTTT. Amino acids: CATSEGTNSNQPQHF. Full variable domain (missing parts from reference TRBV15 and TRBJ1-5): DAMVIQNPRYQVTQFGKPVTLSCSQTLNHNVMYWYQQKSSQAPKLLFHYYDKDFNNEADTPDNFQSRRPNTSFCFLDIRSPGLGDTAMYLCATSEGTNSNQPQHFGDGTRLSIL.

The chain recombines TRBV18 with TRBJ2-1, with a possible D match to TRBD1 (6 bases). The V end lost 2 bases, the J end lost 1 base, and 9 bases lay between the germline ends. The CDR3 has 15 residues. Germline CDR1 KGHSH, CDR2 LQKENI. CDR3 DNA sequence: TGTGCCAGCTCACCAGAAACAGGGTCCTACAATGAGCAGTTCTTC. It specifies CASSPETGSYNEQFF.

V and J are TRBV21-1 and TRBJ2-7; the table's D gene call, TRBD1, was not cross checked with the DNA. TRBV21-1 is a pseudogene segment. CDR3 length: 11 residues. The CDR3 spells CASQGWYEQYF. CDR3 in DNA: TGTGCCAGCCAGGGTTGGTACGAGCAGTACTTC.

The chain uses TRBV10-1 and TRBJ1-6, with D possibly TRBD1 on 5 matching bases. The V and J ends lost 2 bases and 6 bases respectively, with 14 bases between them. Per germline, CDR1 WNHNN and CDR2 SYGVQD (reference sequence). The CDR3 is made up of 16 amino acids. The DNA of the CDR3 is TGCGCCAGCAGTGAGACCAGGGATTGGCTTAATTCACCCCTCCACTTT. It encodes CASSETRDWLNSPLHF.

The chain carries TRBV15 and TRBJ1-3; 7 bases are shared with TRBD1. With V trimmed by 1 base and J by 1 base, 1 base remained unmatched. Looked up from germline, CDR1 is LNHNV and CDR2 is YYDKDF (reference sequence). The CDR3 covers 15 residues. Here the CDR3 reads CATSRVQGSGNTIYF. CDR3 nucleotide sequence: TGTGCCACCAGCAGAGTACAGGGGTCTGGAAACACCATATATTTT.

The chain is built from TRBV4-1 and TRBJ1-1; 8 bases line up with TRBD1. The CDR3 consists of 14 residues. Germline values: CDR1 MGHRA, CDR2 YSYEKL. The junction had 10 bases not matched to a gene; V was cut back by 2 bases and J by 11 bases. The CDR3 here is CASSQPRTGRVAFF. In nucleotides, the CDR3 is TGCGCCAGCAGCCAACCCCGGACAGGGAGGGTGGCTTTCTTT.

A single count supports this clone. The chain is built from TRBV6-1 and TRBJ1-1; D remains ambiguous. This CDR3 region has 16 residues. The germline gives CDR1 MNHNS, CDR2 SASEGT. V gave up 0 bases and J gave up 5 bases, with 16 bases separating them. The CDR3 DNA is TGTGCCAGCAGTGAAGCAACCCGCCGAGGGCCGACTGAAGCTTTCTTT. Its translation is CASSEATRRGPTEAFF.

This chain links TRBV10-3 with TRBJ2-7, with 11 positions matching TRBD2. Germline CDR1 is ENHRY and CDR2 is SYGVKD. The ends lost 0 bases at V and 3 bases at J; junction bases unmatched: 7. The CDR3 runs to 17 residues. This CDR3 reads CAISESSRLAGHYEQYF. The CDR3 nucleotides read TGTGCCATCAGTGAGTCCTCCAGACTAGCGGGGCACTACGAGCAGTACTTC.

This clone showed up just once. This chain links TRBV7-2 with TRBJ2-7; D gene unclear. CDR1 is SGHTA, CDR2 FQGNSA, per germline. The V end lost 5 bases, the J end lost 6 bases, and 11 bases lay between the germline ends. CDR3 length: 12 amino acids. The CDR3, as DNA: TGTGCCAGCAGCCGCCGAGCTCCCGAGCAGTACTTC. The encoded protein is CASSRRAPEQYF. Complete variable domain (other parts from reference TRBV7-2 and TRBJ2-7): GAGVSQSPSNKVTEKGKDVELRCDPISGHTALYWYRQSLGQGLEFLIYFQGNSAPDKSGLPSDRFSAERTGGSVSTLTIQRTQQEDSAVYLCASSRRAPEQYFGPGTRLTVT.

The CDR3 here is CASSSPGAQGQKTEAFF. The CDR3 region has the DNA TGTGCCAGCAGCTCCCCAGGGGCTCAGGGGCAGAAAACTGAAGCTTTCTTT. This rearrangement joins TRBV7-9 to TRBJ1-1; possibly TRBD1 for D (6 bases). Germline lookup yields CDR1 SEHNR and CDR2 FQNEAQ (reference sequence). This CDR3 is 17 amino acids long. V lost 4 bases to trimming and J lost 5 bases, with 23 bases between them.

This clone was picked up a small number of times. This sequence joins TRBV15 and TRBJ1-4; weak D call: TRBD1 (5 bases). Trimming removed 5 bases from V and 5 bases from J, with 12 bases in between. The V gene's germline CDR1 is LNHNV and CDR2 YYDKDF (reference sequence). The CDR3 runs to 14 residues. The CDR3, as DNA: TGTGCCACCAGCCGAGCAGGGCTCAATGAAAAACTGTTTTTT. It codes for CATSRAGLNEKLFF.

The rearrangement joins TRBV10-3 to TRBJ2-1; D uncertain. The CDR3 totals 13 residues. V was trimmed by 0 bases and J by 4 bases, leaving 4 bases between them. The germline gives CDR1 ENHRY, CDR2 SYGVKD. CDR3 nucleotide sequence: TGTGCCATCAGTGAGTCCAGTTACAATGAGCAGTTCTTC. Translated, it gives CAISESSYNEQFF.

The chain combines TRBV25-1 with TRBJ1-1; TRBD1 is a possible D gene (6 bases). Trimming cost V 3 bases and J 0 bases, with 11 bases left between them. CDR1 and CDR2 from the germline V gene are MGHDK and SYGVNS. The CDR3 extends over 15 amino acids. The CDR3 region has the DNA TGTGCCAGCAGTGATGCTCACAGGGTGAACACTGAAGCTTTCTTT. It encodes CASSDAHRVNTEAFF.

The table lists this clone with a count of one. The rearrangement uses TRBV18 and TRBJ1-1, with D possibly being TRBD1 (6 bases). Between the trimmed V and J ends, which lost 1 base and 7 bases, there was a span of 16 bases. Germline loops: CDR1 KGHSH, CDR2 LQKENI. The CDR3 runs 15 residues. Here the CDR3 reads CASSPRVGGESEAFF. The CDR3 nucleotides read TGTGCCAGCTCACCACGGGTTGGGGGCGAGAGTGAAGCTTTCTTT. The complete variable domain, with remaining parts taken from reference TRBV18 and TRBJ1-1, reads NAGVMQNPRHLVRRRGQEARLRCSPMKGHSHVYWYRQLPEEGLKFMVYLQKENIIDESGMPKERFSAEFPKEGPSILRIQQVVRGDSAAYFCASSPRVGGESEAFFGQGTRLTVV.

The chain couples TRBV5-6 to TRBJ1-1; no clear D gene. V shed 1 base and J shed 3 bases, with 10 bases lying between them. This CDR3 comprises 14 residues. Germline values: CDR1 SGHDT, CDR2 YYEEEE. CDR3 in DNA: TGTGCCAGCAGCTTGAGAGGGCTTGACACTGAAGCTTTCTTT. The encoded protein is CASSLRGLDTEAFF.

The chain employs TRBV2 and TRBJ1-5, with D perhaps TRBD1 (6 bases). Trimming removed 7 bases at V and 7 bases at J, with 17 bases between. The CDR3 is 14 residues long. Germline V gene lookup returns CDR1 SNHLY and CDR2 FYNNEI. CDR3 in DNA: TGTGCCAGCAACCGAGGGGGGGCAGGCCAGCCCCAGCATTTT. Protein sequence: CASNRGGAGQPQHF.

The chain links TRBV7-9 to TRBJ1-1, with D possibly being TRBD1 (6 bases). Germline V gene data show CDR1 as SEHNR and CDR2 as FQNEAQ (reference sequence). The germline V and J ends were trimmed by 9 bases and 0 bases, with 17 bases remaining between them. This CDR3 comprises 15 residues. CDR3: CASLSGGLMNTEAFF. The CDR3 nucleotides are TGTGCCAGTTTAAGCGGGGGCCTCATGAACACTGAAGCTTTCTTT.

The chain carries TRBV1 and TRBJ2-1; TRBD2, the table's D call, lacks a check against the DNA. TRBV1 counts as a pseudogene. The CDR3 is made up of 16 amino acids. This CDR3 is CTSSRRAGASYNEQFF. CDR3 coding DNA: TGCACCAGCAGCCGAAGAGCGGGAGCCTCCTACAATGAGCAGTTCTTC.

This chain uses TRBV2 with TRBJ1-1; 8 nucleotides agree with TRBD1. Trimming cost V 0 bases and J 6 bases; bases outside gene matches: 3. The length of the CDR3 is 14 residues. Germline V gene lookup returns CDR1 SNHLY and CDR2 FYNNEI. The CDR3 loop reads CASSEARDRSEAFF. CDR3 DNA sequence: TGTGCCAGCAGTGAAGCGCGGGACAGGTCTGAAGCTTTCTTT.

The chain uses TRBV11-2 and TRBJ1-2; D gene unclear. This CDR3 is built from 14 residues. V shed 0 bases and J shed 8 bases, with 13 bases lying between them. CDR1 and CDR2 (germline): SGHAT, FQNNGV. The CDR3 loop reads CASSLDLKVRGYTF. The CDR3 bases are TGTGCCAGCAGCTTAGATCTGAAGGTGAGGGGCTACACCTTC.